A selection of T cell receptor beta chains follows, all from one sample in a study of preoperative IRX-2 immunotherapy in early breast cancer. Measured with immunoSEQ multiplex PCR; TCRdb has only the in-frame clones, and not every one. The sample records about 42,000 clones, 70% to 85% being singletons. The source material was tumor tissue, sampled after IRX-2 immunotherapy. These receptors were taken from a human donor with breast cancer. Both conserved end residues are part of each CDR3. The listing skips clone size in some rows; elsewhere it reads once, few, many or a size class.

size	V	J	CDR3
.	TRBV6-8	TRBJ1-5	CASSYRWDNQPQHF
once	TRBV7-6	TRBJ1-2	CASSSITGAGGYTF
.	TRBV19	TRBJ1-6	CASSGRTGQNSPLHF
.	TRBV28	TRBJ2-1	CASSLQGASSYNEQFF
.	TRBV6-7	TRBJ1-1	CASSDQGQENTEAFF
once	TRBV4-1	TRBJ2-6	CASSQREQPISGANVLTF
.	TRBV19	TRBJ1-4	CASSRGDRDNEKLFF
.	TRBV6-7	TRBJ1-2	CASSYDLGAGYTF
few	TRBV29-1	TRBJ2-5	CSVVTRRETQYF
.	TRBV25-1	TRBJ2-5	CASTGSGGVETQYF
.	TRBV14	TRBJ1-1	CASNPTGLAEAFF
.	TRBV9	TRBJ2-4	CASSEPSWAKNIQYF
.	TRBV6-8	TRBJ2-7	CARPRGTFYEQYF
.	TRBV10-2	TRBJ1-1	CASSVQPNTEAFF
once	TRBV19	TRBJ2-1	CASTDQYNEQFF
many	TRBV11-3	TRBJ2-2	CASSLGAGRGTGELFF
.	TRBV10-2	TRBJ2-7	CASTSLRGSSYEQYF
.	TRBV10-2	TRBJ1-1	CASSDGSGAAFF
.	TRBV5-1	TRBJ2-3	CASSGGLAGFYLDTQYF
.	TRBV14	TRBJ1-2	CASSPQGRYYGYTF
few	TRBV12-5	TRBJ2-1	CANPWVAGGLEQFF
.	TRBV19	TRBJ2-7	CASSPGYGGPYEQYF
.	TRBV7-1	TRBJ2-7	CASSPEPGTVVWEQYF
.	TRBV1	TRBJ1-2	CASSQAGTQFNYGYTF
.	TRBV28	TRBJ1-5	CASSPPRNQPQHF
.	TRBV6-8	TRBJ2-1	CAIRLGENEQFF
few	TRBV5-1	TRBJ2-3	CASSLDTSGDTQYF
.	TRBV5-1	TRBJ2-7	CASSLGTGDPYEQYF
.	TRBV6-4	TRBJ2-7	CASRPPGLAGGEQYF
.	TRBV16	TRBJ2-3	CASSLGDRDRVADTQYF
.	TRBV11-3	TRBJ2-3	CASRPTSGTDTQYF
.	TRBV5-1	TRBJ1-6	CASRLWSSYNSPLHF
once	TRBV15	TRBJ2-4	CATSGMQKAKNIQYF
.	TRBV7-1	TRBJ1-5	CASSDEQGAGANQPQHF
.	TRBV6-8	TRBJ1-5	CASRYDRVIQPQHF
.	TRBV18	TRBJ1-3	CASSPNEGSTGNTIYF
.	TRBV6-8	TRBJ2-2	CASRRDTGELFF
.	TRBV6-8	TRBJ2-3	CASSYPGTDTQYF
.	TRBV5-1	TRBJ2-3	CASSLQGGGPDTQYF
.	TRBV28	TRBJ1-2	CASRQPGQGIYGYTF